Presented here are 20 T cell receptor beta chains from one specimen sequenced in a study of Ad26.COV2.S vaccination and SARS-CoV-2 variants. TCRdb keeps only in-frame clones here, not all; method: immunoSEQ multiplex PCR. The sample holds about 680,000 clones, 80% to 90% seen once. Stated treatment: roughly 18 received Ad26.COV2.S at low or high dose, single or two shots; five or six received placebo; per-sample allocation not given. Sampling occurred on day 63 after the first vaccine or placebo injection. The starting material was peripheral blood, obtained in a trial of Ad26.COV2.S vaccine versus placebo. The receptors come from a person aged 18 to 59 who received the Ad26.COV2.S COVID-19 vaccine or a placebo.

This chain joins TRBV4-1 and TRBJ2-7; D could derive from TRBD1 or TRBD2 (6 bases each). CDR1 is MGHRA and CDR2 is YSYEKL in the germline V gene. The CDR3 has 18 residues. V lost 4 bases and J lost 6, with 28 bases in between. The CDR3 loop is CASSPGRTTRGHPREQYF. CDR3 coding DNA: TGCGCCAGCAGCCCCGGGAGAACGACAAGGGGACACCCTCGCGAGCAGTACTTC.

A remark on this clone: This sample includes further DNA sequences coding for the same CDR3. V gene TRBV6-5 combines with J gene TRBJ1-2; D is unclear. The CDR3 is 14 amino acids. V was shortened by 0 bases and J by 2 bases, with 7 bases between the two germline ends. Germline V gene sequence: CDR1 MNHEY, CDR2 SVGAGI. As DNA, the CDR3 is TGTGCCAGCAGTTACTCGGCCCCAAACTATGGCTACACCTTC. Translated: CASSYSAPNYGYTF.

The V gene is TRBV11-2, the J gene TRBJ2-7, with D possibly matching TRBD1 (6 bases). Trimming took 2 bases from V and 6 from J, leaving 20 bases between them. Germline values: CDR1 SGHAT, CDR2 FQNNGV. CDR3 size: 16 residues. For the CDR3, the DNA is TGTGCCAGCAGCTTAAGGGACACCTCGCTTGGAGGCGAGCAGTACTTC. The encoded protein is CASSLRDTSLGGEQYF. Full variable domain (remainder filled in from reference TRBV11-2 and TRBJ2-7): EAGVAQSPRYKIIEKRQSVAFWCNPISGHATLYWYQQILGQGPKLLIQFQNNGVVDDSQLPKDRFSAERLKGVDSTLKIQPAKLEDSAVYLCASSLRDTSLGGEQYFGPGTRLTVT.

The chain combines TRBV7-9 with TRBJ1-1; 9 bases line up with TRBD1. The CDR3 is 15 residues long. Germline CDR1 reads SEHNR; CDR2 reads FQNEAQ (reference sequence). Losses at the gene ends were 4 bases for V and 1 base for J; bases not matched to a gene: 4. Here the CDR3 reads CASSSLTGGNTEAFF. The DNA of the CDR3 is TGTGCCAGCAGCTCATTGACAGGGGGGAACACTGAAGCTTTCTTT.

V gene TRBV2 combines with J gene TRBJ1-5; D might be TRBD1 (5 bases). Germline V gives CDR1 SNHLY, CDR2 FYNNEI. This CDR3 has 14 amino acids. V was trimmed by 5 bases and J by 7 bases, leaving 15 bases between them. The DNA of the CDR3 is TGTGCCAGCAGTTCCCAGGGAGGACGGCAGCCCCAGCATTTT. This encodes CASSSQGGRQPQHF.

This clone was observed a single time. The chain joins TRBV30 to TRBJ2-3; D not resolved. The CDR3 runs to 14 residues. The germline gives CDR1 GTSNPN, CDR2 SVGIG (reference sequence). The germline V and J ends were trimmed by 0 bases and 7 bases, with 14 bases remaining between them. The chain's CDR3 is CAWSVHGPIYTQYF. In DNA form, the CDR3 reads TGTGCCTGGAGTGTACATGGGCCGATATATACGCAGTATTTT.

The rearrangement joins TRBV5-1 to TRBJ1-1, with D maybe TRBD1 (6 bases). With 2 bases removed from V and 8 bases from J, the gap between germline ends came to 16 bases. Germline V lookup: CDR1 SGHRS, CDR2 YFSETQ. The CDR3 is 14 amino acids. CDR3 amino acids: CASSFDEGVGEAFF. CDR3 DNA: TGCGCCAGCAGCTTCGATGAGGGGGTTGGCGAAGCTTTCTTT.

J is TRBJ1-2 and V is TRBV24-1, with no clear D. This CDR3 region has 14 residues. Looked up from germline, CDR1 is KGHDR and CDR2 is SFDVKD. The germline V and J ends were trimmed by 3 bases and 7 bases, with 14 bases remaining between them. As DNA, the CDR3 is TGTGCCACCAGTGATCGGACTGGACGGATTGGCTACACCTTC. This encodes CATSDRTGRIGYTF.

The chain's CDR3 is CASSFQETQYF. DNA for the CDR3: TGTGCCAGCAGTTTTCAAGAGACCCAGTACTTC. The gene calls are TRBV6-2 or TRBV6-3 and TRBJ2-5; D unresolved. Germline loops: CDR1 MNHEY, CDR2 SVGEGT. The length of the CDR3 is 11 residues. V was pared by 4 bases and J by 2 bases, with 2 bases between.

The CDR3 region is CASSQSSREWRTGELFF. CDR3 coding DNA: TGCGCCAGCAGTCAATCGTCGAGGGAATGGAGAACCGGGGAGCTGTTTTTT. V and J are TRBV23-1 and TRBJ2-2, with a tentative D call TRBD2 (5 bases). TRBV23-1 is an ORF for which the function is uncertain. V was shortened by 0 bases and J by 5 bases, with 16 bases between the two germline ends. This CDR3 region has 17 residues.

The genes are TRBV15 and TRBJ2-1; 10 nucleotides line up with TRBD2. The CDR3 has 17 residues. Germline trimming cut 0 bases from V and 7 bases from J; bases unmatched to any gene: 9. Germline CDR1 is LNHNV and CDR2 is YYDKDF (reference sequence). CDR3 sequence (DNA): TGTGCCACCAGCAGAGATCTTCCTAGCGGGAGTGTGAATGAGCAGTTCTTC. As protein: CATSRDLPSGSVNEQFF.

The gene calls are TRBV5-8 and TRBJ2-3; the match to TRBD1 covers 11 bases. Germline CDR1 SGHTS, CDR2 YDEGEE. The CDR3 loop spans 15 amino acids. V lost 1 base to trimming and J lost 6 bases; unmatched junction nucleotides: 4. CDR3 in amino acids: CASSLMDRGPDTQYF. The CDR3 DNA sequence: TGTGCCAGCAGCTTGATGGACAGGGGGCCGGATACGCAGTATTTT.

Written as DNA, the CDR3 is TGTGCCAGCAGCTTCGCTAGCGGCACAGATACGCAGTATTTT. The encoded protein is CASSFASGTDTQYF. The genes are TRBV7-2 and TRBJ2-3; weak D call: TRBD2 (6 bases). The CDR3 contains 14 residues. The ends were cut back, 3 bases at V and 1 base at J, with 8 bases in the middle. Germline CDR1 SGHTA, CDR2 FQGNSA.

The CDR3 protein is CASSASPGGAEAFF. The CDR3, as DNA: TGTGCCAGCAGCGCCTCCCCTGGGGGCGCTGAAGCTTTCTTT. V gene TRBV9 combines with J gene TRBJ1-1; tentative D call: TRBD1 (6 bases). The length of the CDR3 is 14 residues. V gave up 3 bases and J gave up 6 bases, with 15 bases separating them. Germline V gene lookup returns CDR1 SGDLS and CDR2 YYNGEE. The whole variable domain, filled in from reference TRBV9 and TRBJ1-1, reads DSGVTQTPKHLITATGQRVTLRCSPRSGDLSVYWYQQSLDQGLQFLIQYYNGEERAKGNILERFSAQQFPDLHSELNLSSLELGDSALYFCASSASPGGAEAFFGQGTRLTVV.

The chain employs TRBV25-1 and TRBJ1-1, with D tentatively TRBD1 (6 bases). Trimming left V 5 bases short and J 3 bases short, with 13 bases between. The CDR3 consists of 14 residues. The germline gives CDR1 MGHDK, CDR2 SYGVNS. The CDR3 spells CASSQGGGYTEAFF. DNA of the CDR3: TGTGCCAGCAGTCAGGGAGGGGGTTACACTGAAGCTTTCTTT. The entire variable domain, with the rest obtained from reference TRBV25-1 and TRBJ1-1, is as follows: EADIYQTPRYLVIGTGKKITLECSQTMGHDKMYWYQQDPGMELHLIHYSYGVNSTEKGDLSSESTVSRIRTEHFPLTLESARPSHTSQYLCASSQGGGYTEAFFGQGTRLTVV.

The chain has TRBV2 and TRBJ2-5; tentative D call: TRBD2 (6 bases). V lost 7 bases, J lost 2 bases, and 17 bases lay in between. The V gene's germline CDR1 is SNHLY and CDR2 FYNNEI. The CDR3 extends over 15 amino acids. CDR3 in amino acids: CASTSDYLPQETQYF. In DNA, the CDR3 is TGTGCCAGCACCTCGGACTATCTCCCTCAAGAGACCCAGTACTTC.

The V gene is TRBV15, the J gene TRBJ1-4; D not certain. Germline V lookup: CDR1 LNHNV, CDR2 YYDKDF (reference sequence). Trimming removed 0 bases at V and 8 bases at J, with 4 bases between. This CDR3 comprises 12 residues. CDR3 region: CATSRESEKLFF. In DNA, the CDR3 is TGTGCCACCAGCAGAGAAAGCGAAAAACTGTTTTTT.

The chain couples TRBV30 to TRBJ2-4; D perhaps matches TRBD1 (5 bases). The V end lost 7 bases, the J end lost 0 bases, and 19 bases lay between the germline ends. The CDR3 sequence is 16 residues long. The germline gives CDR1 GTSNPN, CDR2 SVGIG (reference sequence). CDR3 amino acids: CAFSGLFRLAKNIQYF. For the CDR3, the DNA is TGTGCCTTTTCAGGGCTTTTTCGTTTAGCCAAAAACATTCAGTACTTC.

The chain carries TRBV27 and TRBJ2-7; 10 bases map to TRBD2. CDR3 size: 14 residues. The germline V gene has CDR1 MNHEY and CDR2 SMNVEV (reference sequence). Losses at the gene ends were 7 bases for V and 4 bases for J; bases not matched to a gene: 7. The CDR3 reads CASTPSGSFYEQYF. The CDR3 coding sequence is TGTGCCAGCACCCCTAGCGGGAGCTTTTACGAGCAGTACTTC.

This rearrangement joins TRBV7-2 to TRBJ2-1; D is possibly TRBD2 (6 bases). CDR3 size: 12 residues. Germline assignment: CDR1 SGHTA and CDR2 FQGNSA. The CDR3 loop reads CAGGTEPNEQFF. The CDR3 DNA is TGTGCAGGCGGGACGGAACCCAATGAGCAGTTCTTC.